One and the same sample provided the 21 T cell receptor beta chains below, sequenced in a study of blood T cell repertoires in COVID-19. Data came from immunoSEQ multiplex PCR; TCRdb stores just in-frame clones and leaves some out. The repertoire holds approximately 170,000 clones, with around 80% as singletons. Specimen: peripheral blood. Every receptor here comes from a man in his sixties with active or convalescent COVID-19.

The chain uses TRBV18 and TRBJ2-2; TRBD1 agrees at 7 bases. The V gene's germline CDR1 is KGHSH and CDR2 LQKENI. The CDR3 sequence is 15 residues long. The junction had 6 bases not matched to a gene; V was cut back by 8 bases and J by 0 bases. CDR3 bases: TGTGCCAGCACCTTGACAGGGACGAACACCGGGGAGCTGTTTTTT. Protein product: CASTLTGTNTGELFF.

The chain links TRBV7-2 to TRBJ2-5; TRBD1 matches 10 bases. V gave up 4 bases and J gave up 5 bases; unmatched junction bases: 1. The CDR3 is 13 residues long. Germline lookup yields CDR1 SGHTA and CDR2 FQGNSA. CDR3 DNA: TGTGCCAGCAGCTGGGACAGGGGTGAGACCCAGTACTTC. Translation gives CASSWDRGETQYF.

The chain combines TRBV19 with TRBJ1-6; 7 bases map to TRBD1. The CDR3 consists of 15 residues. In germline, CDR1 is LNHDA, CDR2 SQIVND (reference sequence). The V segment lost 4 bases and the J segment 7 bases; nucleotides outside the gene matches: 7. The CDR3: CASSTAGQSNSPLHF. The CDR3 region has the DNA TGTGCCAGTAGTACGGCGGGACAGTCAAATTCACCCCTCCACTTT.

This clone was observed a handful of times. The rearrangement joins TRBV16 to TRBJ2-7; perhaps TRBD2 as D (7 bases). CDR1 and CDR2 from the germline V gene are KGHSY and FQNENV. This CDR3 region has 15 residues. V dropped 1 base and J dropped 9 bases, with 19 bases sitting between them. Here the CDR3 DNA reads TGTGCCAGCAGCCAATACGGCGGGGGCCCGGGGAGGCAGTACTTC. Translation: CASSQYGGGPGRQYF.

This clone was picked up a small number of times. This chain uses TRBV11-3 with TRBJ2-5, with D perhaps TRBD2 (6 bases). CDR3 length: 15 residues. V was cut by 5 bases and J by 4 bases, with 17 bases left in between. Germline CDR1 reads SGHNT; CDR2 reads YENEEA. CDR3 bases: TGTGCCAGCAGCCGGGGAGGAATCGGGATAGAGACCCAGTACTTC. This sequence encodes CASSRGGIGIETQYF.

The gene calls are TRBV6-4 and TRBJ2-7; D is possibly TRBD1 (5 bases). Germline CDR1 is MRHNA and CDR2 is SNTAGT. This CDR3 contains 15 residues. V was shortened by 5 bases and J by 2 bases, with 16 bases between the two germline ends. The CDR3 nucleotides read TGTGCCAGCAGTCCTCCTGGGCCCAGGGCCTACGAGCAGTACTTC. Its protein product is CASSPPGPRAYEQYF.

J is TRBJ2-1 and V is TRBV14, with TRBD2 identical over 13 bases. The V and J ends lost 0 bases and 10 bases, in that order; junction bases with no gene match: 9. The CDR3 sequence is 17 residues long. Germline V lookup: CDR1 SGHDN, CDR2 FVKESK. The CDR3 DNA is TGTGCCAGCAGCCAAGATTTGAGGACTAGCGGGAGTTGGGAGCAGTTCTTC. It yields the protein CASSQDLRTSGSWEQFF.

The chain links TRBV6-1 to TRBJ2-7; D may be TRBD2 (7 bases). Trimming pared 3 bases from V and 0 bases from J, leaving 12 bases between. This CDR3 region has 15 residues. CDR1 and CDR2 (germline): MNHNS, SASEGT. The CDR3: CASSDHAGASYEQYF. The CDR3 coding sequence is TGTGCCAGCAGTGATCACGCGGGGGCCTCCTACGAGCAGTACTTC.

This clone was picked up one time. This chain links TRBV12-5 with TRBJ2-2; no clear D gene. The germline gives CDR1 LGHNT, CDR2 FRNRAP. The ends were cut back, 3 bases at V and 2 bases at J, with 7 bases in the middle. The CDR3 loop spans 14 amino acids. In nucleotides, the CDR3 is TGTGCTAGTGGTTTAGAGGATAACACCGGGGAGCTGTTTTTT. It codes for CASGLEDNTGELFF.

This sequence joins TRBV12-3 or TRBV12-4 and TRBJ2-1; a weak D match, TRBD2 (5 bases). The CDR3 runs 13 residues. V lost 4 bases and J 8 bases, leaving 12 bases between the germline ends. CDR3 sequence reads: CASSYGVWDEQFF. The CDR3 DNA follows: TGTGCCAGCAGTTACGGGGTCTGGGATGAGCAGTTCTTC.

This clone appeared many times. The chain joins TRBV9 to TRBJ2-5; maybe TRBD1 (5 bases). V was cut by 0 bases and J by 1 base, with 7 bases left in between. The germline CDR1 and CDR2 sequences are SGDLS and YYNGEE. The CDR3 sequence is 14 residues long. CDR3 DNA: TGTGCCAGCAGCGTAGGGACAACCCAAGAGACCCAGTACTTC. Translated: CASSVGTTQETQYF.

This chain links TRBV5-4 with TRBJ2-2; weak D call: TRBD2 (6 bases). The CDR3 covers 15 residues. V was cut by 4 bases and J by 4 bases, with 14 bases left in between. Germline assignment: CDR1 SGHNT and CDR2 YYREEE (reference sequence). The DNA of the CDR3 is TGTGCCAGCAGCGCCGGGACTTTCCGCACCGGGGAGCTGTTTTTT. Translation gives CASSAGTFRTGELFF.

Concerning this clone itself: Other DNA sequences from this sample encode an identical CDR3 as well. The CDR3 region has the DNA TGTGCCAGCCGGGACAGGGGGAACACTGAAGCTTTCTTT. It encodes CASRDRGNTEAFF. The V and J genes are TRBV6-5 and TRBJ1-1; TRBD1 aligns across 10 bases. J lost 1 base, V lost 8 bases, and 1 base had no gene match. The CDR3 is 13 amino acids. CDR1 is MNHEY, CDR2 SVGAGI, per germline.

The chain has TRBV14 and TRBJ2-2, with D possibly TRBD2 on 6 matching bases. In germline, CDR1 is SGHDN, CDR2 FVKESK. The V end was cut by 2 bases, the J end by 4 bases, with 14 bases between. This CDR3 spans 16 amino acids. The CDR3 sequence is CASSQWRDSGTGELFF. CDR3 nucleotides: TGTGCCAGCAGCCAATGGCGGGATAGCGGCACCGGGGAGCTGTTTTTT.

This rearrangement joins TRBV5-5 to TRBJ1-1; the D is unclear. Germline V lookup: CDR1 SGHKS, CDR2 YYEKEE (reference sequence). This CDR3 has 13 amino acids. The ends were cut back, 0 bases at V and 4 bases at J, with 7 bases in the middle. The CDR3 spells CASSLGTTTEAFF. CDR3 bases: TGTGCCAGCAGCTTGGGAACAACCACTGAAGCTTTCTTT. The variable domain in full, completed from reference TRBV5-5 and TRBJ1-1, reads DAGVTQSPTHLIKTRGQQVTLRCSPISGHKSVSWYQQVLGQGPQFIFQYYEKEERGRGNFPDRFSARQFPNYSSELNVNALLLGDSALYLCASSLGTTTEAFFGQGTRLTVV.

The J gene is TRBJ2-5, the V gene TRBV7-2; either TRBD1 or TRBD2 may fit D (6 bases each). CDR3 length: 15 residues. The V gene lost 5 bases and the J gene lost 0 bases, with 13 bases spanning the gap. The germline gives CDR1 SGHTA, CDR2 FQGNSA. The CDR3 DNA is TGTGCCAGCAGCCTAGGGGGGCAGCACCAAGAGACCCAGTACTTC. It codes for CASSLGGQHQETQYF.

CDR3 sequence reads: CASSVRAGENNEQFF. CDR3 coding DNA: TGTGCCAGTAGTGTCAGAGCGGGAGAGAACAATGAGCAGTTCTTC. The chain uses TRBV19 and TRBJ2-1; 8 positions match TRBD2. V was pared by 5 bases and J by 5 bases, with 8 bases of the junction left unmatched. The CDR3 extends over 15 amino acids. Germline V CDR1 and CDR2: LNHDA, SQIVND (reference sequence).

This clone was observed a single time. V and J are TRBV2 and TRBJ2-3, with D perhaps matching TRBD1 (6 bases). The CDR3 extends over 14 amino acids. V was cut by 2 bases and J by 0 bases, with 6 bases left in between. Germline CDR1 SNHLY, CDR2 FYNNEI. The CDR3 DNA is TGTGCCAGCAGTGAACAGGGGAGCACAGATACGCAGTATTTT. It is translated as CASSEQGSTDTQYF.

This clone was seen ten or more times. V is TRBV5-6 and J is TRBJ1-4; 8 nucleotides agree with TRBD1. V shed 3 bases and J 3 bases; nucleotides not matched to a gene: 1. The CDR3 loop spans 14 amino acids. Germline V gives CDR1 SGHDT, CDR2 YYEEEE. The CDR3 DNA is TGTGCCAGCAGCTGGACAGGGTCTAATGAAAAACTGTTTTTT. Translation: CASSWTGSNEKLFF.

V and J are TRBV6-5 and TRBJ2-3; tentative D call: TRBD2 (6 bases). CDR3 size: 13 residues. V lost 7 bases to trimming and J lost 1 base, with 9 bases between them. Germline-derived CDR1 and CDR2 are MNHEY and SVGAGI. CDR3 protein: CASTLAGTDTQYF. The DNA for the CDR3 is TGTGCCAGCACCTTAGCGGGCACAGATACGCAGTATTTT.

The chain is built from TRBV9 and TRBJ1-2; D possibly corresponds to TRBD1 (5 bases). Germline V CDR1 and CDR2: SGDLS, YYNGEE. The CDR3 runs 15 residues. Trimming shortened V by 0 bases and J by 3 bases, and 12 bases separated the two germline ends. In DNA, the CDR3 is TGTGCCAGCAGCGTAGACCCAGGGCTATACTATGGCTACACCTTC. Amino acid sequence: CASSVDPGLYYGYTF.